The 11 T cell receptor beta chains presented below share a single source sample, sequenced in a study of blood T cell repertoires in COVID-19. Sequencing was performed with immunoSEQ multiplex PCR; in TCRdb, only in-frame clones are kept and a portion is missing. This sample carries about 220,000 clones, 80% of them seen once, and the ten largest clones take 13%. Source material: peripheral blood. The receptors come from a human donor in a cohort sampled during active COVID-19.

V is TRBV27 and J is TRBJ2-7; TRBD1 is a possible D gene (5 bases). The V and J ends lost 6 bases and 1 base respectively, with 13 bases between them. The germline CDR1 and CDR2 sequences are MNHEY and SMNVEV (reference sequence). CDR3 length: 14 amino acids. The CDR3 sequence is CASRTAQLSYEQYF. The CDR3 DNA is TGTGCCAGCAGGACAGCACAACTATCCTACGAGCAGTACTTC.

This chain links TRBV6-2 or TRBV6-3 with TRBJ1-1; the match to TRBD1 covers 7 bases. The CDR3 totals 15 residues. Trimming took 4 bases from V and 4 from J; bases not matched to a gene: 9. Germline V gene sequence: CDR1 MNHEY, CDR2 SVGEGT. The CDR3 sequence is CASSFFWTGGTEAFF. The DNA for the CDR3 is TGTGCCAGCAGTTTTTTTTGGACAGGCGGCACTGAAGCTTTCTTT.

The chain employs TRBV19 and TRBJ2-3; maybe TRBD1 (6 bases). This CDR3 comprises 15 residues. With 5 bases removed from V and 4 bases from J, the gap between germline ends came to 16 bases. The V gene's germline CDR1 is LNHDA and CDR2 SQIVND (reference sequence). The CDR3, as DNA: TGTGCCAGTAGTCCCCAAAGGTCAGGGGCAGATACGCAGTATTTT. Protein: CASSPQRSGADTQYF.

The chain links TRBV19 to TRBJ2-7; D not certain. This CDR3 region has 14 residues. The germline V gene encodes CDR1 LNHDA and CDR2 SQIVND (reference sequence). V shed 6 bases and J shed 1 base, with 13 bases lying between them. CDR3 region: CASSQDIQSYEQYF. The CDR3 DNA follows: TGTGCCAGTAGCCAGGATATACAGTCCTACGAGCAGTACTTC.

CDR3 loop: CASRGGMGELFF. For the CDR3, the DNA is TGTGCCAGCCGTGGAGGAATGGGGGAGCTGTTTTTT. The J gene is TRBJ2-2, the V gene TRBV2; maybe TRBD2 (5 bases). The CDR3 length is 12 residues. CDR1 and CDR2 from the germline V gene are SNHLY and FYNNEI. Trimming took 8 bases from V and 8 from J, leaving 12 bases between them.

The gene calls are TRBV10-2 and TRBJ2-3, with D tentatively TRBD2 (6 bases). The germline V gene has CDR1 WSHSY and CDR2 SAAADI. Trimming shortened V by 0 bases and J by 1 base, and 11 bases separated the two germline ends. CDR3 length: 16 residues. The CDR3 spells CASSESWGTGTDTQYF. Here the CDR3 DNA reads TGCGCCAGCAGTGAGTCGTGGGGGACTGGCACAGATACGCAGTATTTT.

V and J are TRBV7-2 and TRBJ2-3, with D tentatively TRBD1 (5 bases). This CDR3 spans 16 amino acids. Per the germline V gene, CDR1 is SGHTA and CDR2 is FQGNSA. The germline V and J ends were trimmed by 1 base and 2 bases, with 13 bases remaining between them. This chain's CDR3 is CASSLDRPGPTDTQYF. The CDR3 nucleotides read TGTGCCAGCAGCTTAGACAGGCCAGGCCCCACAGATACGCAGTATTTT.

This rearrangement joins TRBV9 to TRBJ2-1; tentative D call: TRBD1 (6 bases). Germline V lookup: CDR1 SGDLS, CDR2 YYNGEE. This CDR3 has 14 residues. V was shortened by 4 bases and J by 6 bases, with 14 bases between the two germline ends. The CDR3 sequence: CASSPLGGSNEQFF. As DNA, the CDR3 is TGTGCCAGCAGCCCCTTAGGGGGTTCCAATGAGCAGTTCTTC.

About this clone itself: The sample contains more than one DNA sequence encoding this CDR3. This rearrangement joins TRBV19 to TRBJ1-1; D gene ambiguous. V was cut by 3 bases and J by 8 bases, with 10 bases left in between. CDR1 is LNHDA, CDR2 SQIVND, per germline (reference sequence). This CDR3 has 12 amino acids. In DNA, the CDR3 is TGTGCCAGTAGTATCAGAGGGTCCGAAGCTTTCTTT. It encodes CASSIRGSEAFF.

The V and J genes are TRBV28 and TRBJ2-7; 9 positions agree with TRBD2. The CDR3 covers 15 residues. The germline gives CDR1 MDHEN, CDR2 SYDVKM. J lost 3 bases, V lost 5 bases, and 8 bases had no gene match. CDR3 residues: CASSPTGTSLYEQYF. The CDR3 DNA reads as TGTGCCAGCAGTCCAACCGGGACTAGCCTCTACGAGCAGTACTTC.

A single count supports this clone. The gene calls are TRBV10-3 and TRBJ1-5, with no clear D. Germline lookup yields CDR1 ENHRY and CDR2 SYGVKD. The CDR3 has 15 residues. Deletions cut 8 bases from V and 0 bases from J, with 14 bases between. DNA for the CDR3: TGTGCCATCGGGGAGGGAGGGAATAGCAATCAGCCCCAGCATTTT. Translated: CAIGEGGNSNQPQHF.